This T cell receptor beta chain was captured by sequencing in a study of T cells after yellow fever vaccination. Each CDR3 protein gets one entry after TCRdb re-called the 5' RACE reads with MiXCR. The repertoire consists of about 580,000 distinct CDR3 sequences, with roughly 17% occurring once and the leading ten covering roughly 17%. Germline CDR1 is MNHNS and CDR2 is SASEGT. The CDR3 is made up of 15 amino acids. The trim removed 7 bases at V and 3 bases at J, leaving 8 bases unmatched. This clonotype was found a few times. The receptor's source is a man between 18 and 35 years old who received the YFV17D yellow fever vaccine. The sample consisted of PBMCs, taken 5 days after the first yellow fever vaccination. The chain employs TRBV6-1 and TRBJ2-5, with 10 positions matching TRBD1. CDR3 DNA sequence: TGTGCCAGCAATCCGAGACAGGGGGCGAAAGAGACCCAGTACTTC. Its translation is CASNPRQGAKETQYF.